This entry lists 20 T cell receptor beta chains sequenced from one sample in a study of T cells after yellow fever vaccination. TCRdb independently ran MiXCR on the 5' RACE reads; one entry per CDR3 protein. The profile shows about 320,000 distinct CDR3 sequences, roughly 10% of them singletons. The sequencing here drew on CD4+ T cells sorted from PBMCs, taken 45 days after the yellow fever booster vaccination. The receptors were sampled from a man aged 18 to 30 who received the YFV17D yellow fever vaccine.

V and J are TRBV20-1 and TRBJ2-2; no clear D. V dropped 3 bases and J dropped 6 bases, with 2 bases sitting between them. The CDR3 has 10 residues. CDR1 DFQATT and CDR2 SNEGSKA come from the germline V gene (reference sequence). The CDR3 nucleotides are TGCAGTGCTAGCGCCGGGGAGCTGTTTTTT. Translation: CSASAGELFF.

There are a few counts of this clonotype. CDR3 residues: CASSPGGSVRGTEAFF. CDR3 DNA: TGTGCCAGCAGCCCCGGAGGGTCCGTCCGAGGCACTGAAGCTTTCTTT. The rearrangement links TRBV5-4 to TRBJ1-1; D not resolved. Germline CDR1 is SGHNT and CDR2 is YYREEE (reference sequence). The CDR3 contains 16 residues. V dropped 4 bases and J dropped 4 bases, with 20 bases sitting between them.

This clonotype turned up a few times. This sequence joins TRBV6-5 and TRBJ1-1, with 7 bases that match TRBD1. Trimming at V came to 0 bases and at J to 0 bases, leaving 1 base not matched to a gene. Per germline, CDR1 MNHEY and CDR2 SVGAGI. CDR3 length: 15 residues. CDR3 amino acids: CASSYSGTVNTEAFF. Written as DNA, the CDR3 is TGTGCCAGCAGTTACTCCGGGACAGTGAACACTGAAGCTTTCTTT.

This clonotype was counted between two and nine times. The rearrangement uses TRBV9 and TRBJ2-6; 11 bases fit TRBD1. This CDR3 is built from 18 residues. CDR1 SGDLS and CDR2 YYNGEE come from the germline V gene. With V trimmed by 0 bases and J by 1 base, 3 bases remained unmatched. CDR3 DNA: TGTGCCAGCAGCGTAGTAGGACAGGGGGCTTCTGGGGCCAACGTCCTGACTTTC. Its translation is CASSVVGQGASGANVLTF.

Here the CDR3 DNA reads TGTGCCAGCAGCTTGGTCGAAAAACTGTTTTTT. Translated, it gives CASSLVEKLFF. This chain connects TRBV5-5 to TRBJ1-4; D is unresolved. The germline CDR1 and CDR2 sequences are SGHKS and YYEKEE (reference sequence). The CDR3 totals 11 residues. Between the trimmed V and J ends, which lost 0 bases and 8 bases, there was a span of 2 bases.

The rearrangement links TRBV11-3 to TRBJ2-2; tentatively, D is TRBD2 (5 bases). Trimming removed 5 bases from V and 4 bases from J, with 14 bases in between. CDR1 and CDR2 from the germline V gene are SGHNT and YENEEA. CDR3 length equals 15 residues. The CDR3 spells CASSRGILGTGELFF. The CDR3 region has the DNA TGTGCCAGCAGCCGAGGGATTTTAGGCACCGGGGAGCTGTTTTTT.

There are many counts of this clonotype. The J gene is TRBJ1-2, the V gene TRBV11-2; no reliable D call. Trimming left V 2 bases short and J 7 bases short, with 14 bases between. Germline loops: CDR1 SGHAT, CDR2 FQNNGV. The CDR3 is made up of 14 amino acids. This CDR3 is CASSLIGQRGGYTF. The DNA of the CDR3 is TGTGCCAGCAGCTTAATCGGGCAGAGAGGTGGCTACACCTTC. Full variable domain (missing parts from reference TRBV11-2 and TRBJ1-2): EAGVAQSPRYKIIEKRQSVAFWCNPISGHATLYWYQQILGQGPKLLIQFQNNGVVDDSQLPKDRFSAERLKGVDSTLKIQPAKLEDSAVYLCASSLIGQRGGYTFGSGTRLTVV.

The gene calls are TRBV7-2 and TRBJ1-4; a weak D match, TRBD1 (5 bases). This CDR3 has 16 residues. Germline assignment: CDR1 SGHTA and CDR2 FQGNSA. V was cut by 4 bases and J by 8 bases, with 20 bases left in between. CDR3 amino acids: CASSSRIGVGGEKLFF. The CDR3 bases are TGTGCCAGCAGCTCCCGAATAGGGGTAGGAGGGGAAAAACTGTTTTTT.

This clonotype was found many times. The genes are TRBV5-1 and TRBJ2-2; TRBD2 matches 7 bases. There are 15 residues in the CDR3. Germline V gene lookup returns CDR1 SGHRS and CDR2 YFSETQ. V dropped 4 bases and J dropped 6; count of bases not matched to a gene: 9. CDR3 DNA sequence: TGCGCCAGCAGCGGCTCCCGGGGGGAATCCGGGGAGCTGTTTTTT. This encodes CASSGSRGESGELFF.

Here the CDR3 DNA reads TGCGCCAGCAGTCGGGACTACTCCTACAATGAGCAGTTCTTC. Encoded protein: CASSRDYSYNEQFF. The V gene is TRBV4-1, the J gene TRBJ2-1; 7 nucleotides align to TRBD2. J gave up 0 bases and V 6 bases, and 2 bases lay outside the gene matches. The germline V gene has CDR1 MGHRA and CDR2 YSYEKL. The CDR3 loop spans 14 amino acids.

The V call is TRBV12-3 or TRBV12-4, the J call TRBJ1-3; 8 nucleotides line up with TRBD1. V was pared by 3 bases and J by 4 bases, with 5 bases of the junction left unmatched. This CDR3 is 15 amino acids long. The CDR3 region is CASSLTGANGNTIYF. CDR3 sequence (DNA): TGTGCCAGCAGTTTGACAGGGGCTAACGGAAACACCATATATTTT.

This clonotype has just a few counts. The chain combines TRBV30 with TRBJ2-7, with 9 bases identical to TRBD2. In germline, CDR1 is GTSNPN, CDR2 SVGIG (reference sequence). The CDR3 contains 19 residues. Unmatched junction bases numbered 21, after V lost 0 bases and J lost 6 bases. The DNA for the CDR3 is TGTGCCTGGAGTGTTTCACGGGGAACTAGCGGGCGCCGACGGGGCGAGCAGTACTTC. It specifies CAWSVSRGTSGRRRGEQYF.

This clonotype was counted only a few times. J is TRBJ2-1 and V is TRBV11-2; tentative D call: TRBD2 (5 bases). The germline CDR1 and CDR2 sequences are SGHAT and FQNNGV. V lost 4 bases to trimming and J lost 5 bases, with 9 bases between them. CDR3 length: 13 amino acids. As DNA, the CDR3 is TGTGCCAGCAGCTCAGGACTTGACAATGAGCAGTTCTTC. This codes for CASSSGLDNEQFF.

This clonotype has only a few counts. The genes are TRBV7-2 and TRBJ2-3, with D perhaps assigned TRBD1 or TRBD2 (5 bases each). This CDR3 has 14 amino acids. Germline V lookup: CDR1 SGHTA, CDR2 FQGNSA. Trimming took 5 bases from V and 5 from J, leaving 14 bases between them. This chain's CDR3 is CASSPPPRGDTQYF. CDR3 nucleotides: TGTGCCAGCAGCCCCCCCCCGAGGGGAGATACGCAGTATTTT.

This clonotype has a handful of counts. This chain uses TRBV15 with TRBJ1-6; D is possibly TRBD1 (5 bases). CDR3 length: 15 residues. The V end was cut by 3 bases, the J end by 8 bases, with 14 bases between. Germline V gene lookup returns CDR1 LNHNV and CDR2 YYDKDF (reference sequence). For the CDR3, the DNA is TGTGCCACCAGCAGTCTGCGGGACTTGGATTCACCCCTCCACTTT. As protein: CATSSLRDLDSPLHF.

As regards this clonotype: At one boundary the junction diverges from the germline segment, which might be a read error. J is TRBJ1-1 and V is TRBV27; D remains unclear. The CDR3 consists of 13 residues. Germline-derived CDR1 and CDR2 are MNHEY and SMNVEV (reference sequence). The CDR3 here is CASSAPGNTVAFF. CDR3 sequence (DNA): TGTGCCAGCAGCGCACCGGGTAACACTGTAGCTTTCTTT.

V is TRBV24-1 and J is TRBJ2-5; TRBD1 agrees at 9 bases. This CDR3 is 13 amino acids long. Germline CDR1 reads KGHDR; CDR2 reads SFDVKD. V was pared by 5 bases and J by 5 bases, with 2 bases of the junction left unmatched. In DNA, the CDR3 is TGTGCCACCAGTGGGACAGGGGAGGAGACCCAGTACTTC. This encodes CATSGTGEETQYF.

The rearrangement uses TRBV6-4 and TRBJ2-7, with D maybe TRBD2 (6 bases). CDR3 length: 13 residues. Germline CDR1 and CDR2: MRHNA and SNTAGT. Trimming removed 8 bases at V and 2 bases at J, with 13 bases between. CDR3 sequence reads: CASRDSTAYEQYV. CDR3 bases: TGTGCCAGCCGGGACTCCACGGCCTACGAGCAGTACGTC.

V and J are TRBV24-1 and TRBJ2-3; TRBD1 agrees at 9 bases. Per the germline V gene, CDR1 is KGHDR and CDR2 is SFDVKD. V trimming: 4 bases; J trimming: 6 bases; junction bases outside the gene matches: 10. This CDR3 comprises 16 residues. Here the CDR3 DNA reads TGTGCCACCAGTGACCCTACAGGGGGCCAGGGTGATACGCAGTATTTT. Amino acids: CATSDPTGGQGDTQYF.

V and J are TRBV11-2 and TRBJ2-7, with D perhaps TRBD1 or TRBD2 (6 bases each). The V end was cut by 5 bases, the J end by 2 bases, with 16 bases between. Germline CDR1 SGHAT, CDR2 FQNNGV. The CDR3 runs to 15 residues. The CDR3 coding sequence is TGTGCCAGCAGCCCCCTCGTAAGGGGGGCCTACGAGCAGTACTTC. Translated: CASSPLVRGAYEQYF.